The 3 T cell receptor beta chains reported below all come from one sample, sequenced in a study of early T cells in non-severe SARS-CoV-2 infection. TCRdb used MiXCR to reprocess the 5' RACE reads, holding one entry per CDR3 protein. The sample has tens of thousands of distinct CDR3 sequences; over 9% are singletons. Sequenced: whole blood. The receptors here all came from an adult who was a healthcare worker with PCR-confirmed SARS-CoV-2 infection or an uninfected control (not recorded which).

This clonotype was counted only a few times. The rearrangement links TRBV5-1 to TRBJ2-4, with no clear D. Looked up from germline, CDR1 is SGHRS and CDR2 is YFSETQ. CDR3 size: 14 residues. V lost 0 bases and J 0 bases, leaving 4 bases between the germline ends. CDR3 DNA: TGCGCCAGCAGCTTGGACGGAGCCAAAAACATTCAGTACTTC. The encoded protein is CASSLDGAKNIQYF.

The chain is built from TRBV5-1 and TRBJ2-1, with D hard to call. The CDR3 consists of 14 residues. The V gene's germline CDR1 is SGHRS and CDR2 YFSETQ. V lost 4 bases, J lost 0 bases, and 8 bases lay in between. The CDR3 sequence is CASSIRDSYNEQFF. In nucleotides, the CDR3 is TGCGCCAGCAGCATAAGGGACTCCTACAATGAGCAGTTCTTC.

The chain links TRBV29-1 to TRBJ1-1, with no clear D. Deletions cut 0 bases from V and 1 base from J, with 6 bases between. In germline, CDR1 is SQVTM, CDR2 ANQGSEA. CDR3 length equals 13 residues. The DNA for the CDR3 is TGCAGCGTTGAAGAGCAGACGAACACTGAAGCTTTCTTT. The encoded protein is CSVEEQTNTEAFF.